Below, 16 T cell receptor beta chains from the same sample are listed, as sequenced in a study of T cell changes during pregnancy in multiple sclerosis (dated by TCRdb to 2018 to 2020). Libraries came from the immunoSEQ multiplex PCR assay. This immuneACCESS table, as held by TCRdb, lists in-frame sequences with V and J called but not all clones. Of the missing ones, under half trace to an unresolved V gene in checked studies; the others have no known cause. Within this sample are about 100,000 clones, with about 90% of them counted one time only. The ten largest clones take up around 3.1% of the sample. The sample was peripheral blood, taken in the second trimester of pregnancy. The receptors derive from a female donor with multiple sclerosis, enrolled in a pregnancy study.

This chain connects TRBV28 to TRBJ2-2, with 9 bases aligning to TRBD2. CDR3 length: 17 residues. CDR1 is MDHEN and CDR2 is SYDVKM in the germline V gene. The V gene end was trimmed by 5 bases and the J gene end by 6 bases; junction bases not matched to a gene: 13. This chain's CDR3 is CASSPHPPSGKPGELFF. CDR3 nucleotides: TGTGCCAGCAGTCCCCACCCGCCTAGCGGGAAACCCGGGGAGCTGTTTTTT.

The J gene is TRBJ1-5, the V gene TRBV28, with TRBD1 matching 9 bases. V lost 4 bases and J lost 3; bases outside the gene matches: 10. The CDR3 runs to 17 residues. CDR1 and CDR2 from the germline V gene are MDHEN and SYDVKM. The CDR3 here is CASSSSSGTGTNQPQHF. Written as DNA, the CDR3 is TGTGCCAGCAGTTCTTCATCCGGGACAGGGACCAATCAGCCCCAGCATTTT.

The V call is TRBV27, the J call TRBJ2-5, with TRBD2 matching 7 bases. V dropped 6 bases and J dropped 2; count of bases not matched to a gene: 9. CDR1 MNHEY and CDR2 SMNVEV come from the germline V gene (reference sequence). CDR3 length: 15 residues. The CDR3 bases are TGTGCCAGCAGGGCTAGCGGAGGCCTTCAAGAGACCCAGTACTTC. Translating gives CASRASGGLQETQYF.

This chain uses TRBV5-1 with TRBJ2-5, with 15 bases that match TRBD2. The ends lost 3 bases at V and 4 bases at J; junction bases unmatched: 4. Germline V gives CDR1 SGHRS, CDR2 YFSETQ. This CDR3 is built from 16 residues. Here the CDR3 reads CASSWTSGRGGETQYF. For the CDR3, the DNA is TGCGCCAGCAGCTGGACTAGCGGGAGGGGGGGAGAGACCCAGTACTTC.

This clone was seen only a few times. The chain combines TRBV19 with TRBJ2-2; D gene ambiguous. Between the trimmed V and J ends, which lost 5 bases and 5 bases, there was a span of 12 bases. Germline-derived CDR1 and CDR2 are LNHDA and SQIVND (reference sequence). This CDR3 is 14 amino acids long. CDR3 nucleotide sequence: TGTGCCAGTAGTTTCCAGAAGAGGACCGGGGAGCTGTTTTTT. Translated, it gives CASSFQKRTGELFF.

The rearrangement uses TRBV6-5 and TRBJ2-1, with no clear D. With 6 bases removed from V and 4 bases from J, the gap between germline ends came to 10 bases. The CDR3 runs 13 residues. Germline lookup yields CDR1 MNHEY and CDR2 SVGAGI. The CDR3 here is CASSTESYNEQFF. The CDR3 DNA follows: TGTGCCAGCAGCACAGAGAGTTACAATGAGCAGTTCTTC.

Only a few counts were recorded for this clone. This chain links TRBV19 with TRBJ1-1; D is ambiguous. Germline V gene data show CDR1 as LNHDA and CDR2 as SQIVND (reference sequence). V dropped 9 bases and J dropped 0 bases, with 11 bases sitting between them. The CDR3 runs 13 residues. In DNA form, the CDR3 reads TGTGCCAGCAGCCTGGAGATGAACACTGAAGCTTTCTTT. It translates to CASSLEMNTEAFF.

The rearrangement uses TRBV7-9 and TRBJ2-1; D is uncertain. Germline-derived CDR1 and CDR2 are SEHNR and FQNEAQ (reference sequence). The germline V and J ends were trimmed by 5 bases and 8 bases, with 7 bases remaining between them. CDR3 length equals 11 residues. The CDR3 protein is CASSVEYEQFF. The DNA of the CDR3 is TGTGCCAGCAGCGTGGAGTATGAGCAGTTCTTC.

V gene TRBV5-1 combines with J gene TRBJ2-2, with 9 bases that match TRBD1. V shed 4 bases, J shed 4 bases, and the junction held 5 bases outside the gene matches. Germline V lookup: CDR1 SGHRS, CDR2 YFSETQ. The CDR3 has 15 amino acids. The CDR3, as DNA: TGCGCCAGCAGCCCTCGGACAGGGGTCACCGGGGAGCTGTTTTTT. Translated: CASSPRTGVTGELFF.

The chain joins TRBV19 to TRBJ2-7; 7 bases align to TRBD1. The CDR3 has 16 amino acids. Trimming removed 4 bases from V and 0 bases from J; junction bases left unmatched: 9. The germline CDR1 and CDR2 sequences are LNHDA and SQIVND (reference sequence). The CDR3 reads CASSTLPGQSSYEQYF. CDR3 sequence (DNA): TGTGCCAGTAGTACGTTACCGGGACAGTCCTCCTACGAGCAGTACTTC.

V is TRBV18 and J is TRBJ2-7; 7 bases fit TRBD2. V was clipped by 6 bases and J by 0 bases; unmatched bases: 2. This CDR3 is built from 13 residues. Germline values: CDR1 KGHSH, CDR2 LQKENI. The chain's CDR3 is CASSASGSYEQYF. CDR3 nucleotide sequence: TGTGCCAGCTCCGCTAGCGGCTCCTACGAGCAGTACTTC.

The chain recombines TRBV4-1 with TRBJ2-2; TRBD1 matches 9 bases. The CDR3 runs 15 residues. Germline V lookup: CDR1 MGHRA, CDR2 YSYEKL. V lost 6 bases to trimming and J lost 6 bases; unmatched junction nucleotides: 8. CDR3 in amino acids: CASRPEQGAAGELFF. The CDR3 nucleotides read TGCGCCAGCAGACCCGAACAGGGGGCCGCCGGGGAGCTGTTTTTT.

The chain is built from TRBV7-2 and TRBJ1-1, with D possibly TRBD1 on 5 matching bases. V gave up 5 bases and J gave up 1 base, with 14 bases separating them. The CDR3 loop spans 15 amino acids. Germline assignment: CDR1 SGHTA and CDR2 FQGNSA. The CDR3 region is CASSPGRGANTEAFF. DNA of the CDR3: TGTGCCAGCAGCCCGGGGAGGGGCGCGAACACTGAAGCTTTCTTT.

This clone was counted between two and nine times. The rearrangement uses TRBV14 and TRBJ1-1, with D tentatively TRBD1 (5 bases). CDR3 length equals 13 residues. V was pared by 1 base and J by 7 bases, with 10 bases between. Looked up from germline, CDR1 is SGHDN and CDR2 is FVKESK. The CDR3 nucleotides read TGTGCCAGCAGCCAAGTTCGGCAGGGTGAAGCTTTCTTT. It encodes CASSQVRQGEAFF.

The gene calls are TRBV5-5 and TRBJ1-5; 10 bases agree with TRBD1. The CDR3 consists of 17 residues. Germline V gene lookup returns CDR1 SGHKS and CDR2 YYEKEE (reference sequence). After removal of 4 bases from V and 3 bases from J, the junction contained 10 bases not matched to a gene. CDR3 sequence reads: CASSRTGGSRNNQPQHF. CDR3 DNA sequence: TGTGCCAGCAGCCGGACAGGGGGATCCCGAAACAATCAGCCCCAGCATTTT.

This clone was recorded once. V is TRBV18 and J is TRBJ1-5; the D is unclear. The CDR3 extends over 16 amino acids. Germline V CDR1 and CDR2: KGHSH, LQKENI. Between the trimmed V and J ends, which lost 2 bases and 3 bases, there was a span of 14 bases. The CDR3 loop reads CASSPGRGLDNQPQHF. CDR3 nucleotides: TGTGCCAGCTCACCAGGGAGAGGGTTAGACAATCAGCCCCAGCATTTT.